These T cell receptor beta chains were read from a single sample in a study of cytomegalovirus exposure and HLA in healthy donors. TCRdb's table, derived via immunoSEQ multiplex PCR, lists solely in-frame clones and lacks some. Of about 190,000 clones listed, 84% are singletons. Sequencing was done on a sample of PBMCs. The receptor set was obtained from a young man in good health and CMV-seropositive. Each CDR3 is given with its conserved first and last residue. The D gene is left open where the match is weak. Clone size is shown for a subset of rows, as once, few, many or a class of expanded clone.

D gene	clone size	V gene	J gene	CDR3 DNA	CDR3 protein
TRBD2	-	TRBV4-2	TRBJ2-7	TGTGCCAGCAGCACTCAGGGCGGGGGTAACTCCTACGAGCAGTACTTC	CASSTQGGGNSYEQYF
TRBD2	-	TRBV4-1	TRBJ2-3	TGCGCCAGCAGCCCAAAACCTCGTAGCGGGAGAGGGGATACGCAGTATTTT	CASSPKPRSGRGDTQYF
TRBD2	-	TRBV4-2	TRBJ2-7	TGTGCCAGCAGCCAATCTAGCGGGAGGCCCTCGGGGGAGCAGTACTTC	CASSQSSGRPSGEQYF
TRBD1	-	TRBV11-2	TRBJ2-7	TGTGCCAGCAGCACCCGACAGGGGGGGTACGAGCAGTACTTC	CASSTRQGGYEQYF
TRBD1	-	TRBV9	TRBJ1-3	TGTGCCAGCAGCGCGACAGGGGAGATGTCTGGAAACACCATATATTTT	CASSATGEMSGNTIYF
-	-	TRBV4-1	TRBJ2-1	TGCGCCAGCAGCCAAGAGGGCTCAAGGGGCCATGAGCAGTTCTTC	CASSQEGSRGHEQFF
-	-	TRBV2	TRBJ1-4	TGTGCCAGCAGTGGATCGGGTCCGGCTAATGAAAAACTGTTTTTT	CASSGSGPANEKLFF
TRBD2	-	TRBV27	TRBJ2-3	TGTATGGCGCGGGAGGGGAGCACAGATACGCAGTATTTT	CMAREGSTDTQYF
-	-	TRBV28	TRBJ2-7	TGTGCCAGCAGACCCGCGATAGACGAGCAGTACTTC	CASRPAIDEQYF
-	-	TRBV7-9	TRBJ2-7	TGTGCCAGCACCATAGGGGGGGTACCCTACGAGCAGTACTTC	CASTIGGVPYEQYF
-	-	TRBV15	TRBJ1-5	TGTGCCACCAGCAGAGATGAGGGAACAGCTAGCAATCAGCCCCAGCATTTT	CATSRDEGTASNQPQHF
TRBD2	-	TRBV4-3	TRBJ2-7	TGCGCCAGCAGCCAAGAACCCCCCGGCTCCGGGAGGTTTTCCTACGAGCAGTACTTC	CASSQEPPGSGRFSYEQYF
-	-	TRBV5-4	TRBJ2-7	TGTGCCAGCAGCTTGGGACAGGAAAGCTCCTACGAGCAGTACTTC	CASSLGQESSYEQYF
TRBD2	-	TRBV14	TRBJ2-1	TGTGCCAGCAGCCTAGCGGGAGGGGGTTACAATGAGCAGTTCTTC	CASSLAGGGYNEQFF
-	-	TRBV9	TRBJ2-1	TGTGCCAGCAGCGCGGGACGGGACACGCAGTTCTTC	CASSAGRDTQFF
TRBD2	-	TRBV7-6	TRBJ2-5	TGTGCCAGCAGCCCTGCTCGGTCTAGCGGGAGCCAAGAGACCCAGTACTTC	CASSPARSSGSQETQYF
-	-	TRBV6-5	TRBJ1-1	TGTGCCAGCTCCACAGGGTTGCACACTGAAGCTTTCTTT	CASSTGLHTEAFF
-	-	TRBV5-1	TRBJ2-1	TGCGCCAGCAGCTTGTGGCTAGGTTGGGATGAGCAGTTCTTC	CASSLWLGWDEQFF
-	-	TRBV27	TRBJ2-7	TGTGCCAGCAGTACCCGAACTGCGGAGCAGTACTTC	CASSTRTAEQYF
TRBD2	-	TRBV5-1	TRBJ2-7	TGCGCCAGCAGCTTGATAGCGGGAGGGCCCTACGAGCAGTACTTC	CASSLIAGGPYEQYF
TRBD1	-	TRBV5-1	TRBJ1-1	TGCGCCAGCAGCCTCGGACAGGGGGCGGAAGCTTTCTTT	CASSLGQGAEAFF
-	few	TRBV7-2	TRBJ2-3	TGTGCCAGCAGCCCTCTCCCGTCCACAGATACGCAGTATTTT	CASSPLPSTDTQYF
-	-	TRBV6-5	TRBJ2-1	TGTGCCAGCACGAGGGAACCCTCCTACAATGAGCAGTTCTTC	CASTREPSYNEQFF
-	-	TRBV6-4	TRBJ2-1	TGTGCCAGCAGTGACTCGGCCTCCGGGACTTACGGTAATGAGCAGTTCTTC	CASSDSASGTYGNEQFF
TRBD2	-	TRBV28	TRBJ2-7	TGTGCCAGCAGTTCTTTTAGCGGGAATCCCAACGAGCAGTACTTC	CASSSFSGNPNEQYF
TRBD1	few	TRBV4-2	TRBJ1-3	TGTGCCAGCAGCCAAGAAGGGACAGGTACTGGAAACACCATATATTTT	CASSQEGTGTGNTIYF
-	-	TRBV27	TRBJ1-2	TGTGCCAGCAGTCGTTCAGGGTCCCATGGCTACACCTTC	CASSRSGSHGYTF
TRBD1	-	TRBV6-5	TRBJ1-4	TGTGCCAGCAGTTACCGAGGGGACAGGGGGCAGGGAAAACTGTTTTTT	CASSYRGDRGQGKLFF
TRBD1	-	TRBV27	TRBJ2-5	TGTGCCAGCAGTTTATTGGGCGGGCAGGGGGAAAGAGAGACCCAGTACTTC	CASSLLGGQGERETQYF
TRBD2	-	TRBV5-1	TRBJ2-1	TGCGCCAGCAGCCTGACTAGCGGTTTCTACAATGAGCAGTTCTTC	CASSLTSGFYNEQFF
TRBD2	-	TRBV9	TRBJ2-7	TGTGCCAGCAGCGGAGGGACTAGCGGCCCCTACGAGCAGTACTTC	CASSGGTSGPYEQYF
TRBD2	-	TRBV5-5	TRBJ2-2	TGTGCCAGCAGCTTGTTTCTGGCGGGAGAACGTGGCGGGGAGCTGTTTTTT	CASSLFLAGERGGELFF
-	once	TRBV4-2	TRBJ1-5	TGTGCCAGCAGCCAAGATCGTGGCACCCAGCCCCAGCATTTT	CASSQDRGTQPQHF
TRBD1	-	TRBV5-5	TRBJ2-5	TGTGCCAGCAGCTCACAGGGGACCCAAGAGACCCAGTACTTC	CASSSQGTQETQYF
-	once	TRBV2	TRBJ2-2	TGTGCCAGCTCCGGGGCCGGGGAGCTGTTTTTT	CASSGAGELFF
TRBD2	-	TRBV18	TRBJ2-3	TGTGCCACCGCCCCCGGACTAGCGGACACAGATACGCAGTATTTT	CATAPGLADTDTQYF
-	-	TRBV6-6	TRBJ2-3	TGTGCCAGCAGTTACGGCCTAGCCGGCACAGATACGCAGTATTTT	CASSYGLAGTDTQYF
-	-	TRBV30	TRBJ2-3	TGTGCCTGGAGTGTAAAGGGAGGCGGGACGCAGTATTTT	CAWSVKGGGTQYF
-	-	TRBV14	TRBJ2-7	TGTGCCAGCAGCCAAGTATCCTACGAGCAGTACTTC	CASSQVSYEQYF
-	few	TRBV7-3	TRBJ2-1	TGTGCCAGCAGCTTAGAGTGGGGCGAGCAGTTCTTC	CASSLEWGEQFF